These 8 T cell receptor beta chains were all obtained from the same sample, sequenced in a study of T-cell reconstitution after alpha-beta-depleted transplantation in children. The authors prepared the TCRbeta library with unique molecular identifiers. TCRdb recomputed calls from the PCR reads with MiXCR, one row per CDR3 protein. The sample lists 100,000 to 120,000 distinct CDR3 sequences; about 6% were seen once. This specimen was PBMCs, mostly from graft donor cells, taken 360 days after TCRalphabeta/CD19-depleted stem cell transplant. The receptors originated from a male patient aged 2 to 9 who had a stem cell transplant for acute lymphoblastic leukemia, so the T cells may come from the graft donor.

The chain employs TRBV21-1 and TRBJ1-2; TRBD1 reflects the table's D call only, with no check against the DNA. TRBV21-1 is a pseudogene locus. The CDR3 extends over 13 amino acids. The CDR3 DNA reads as TGTGCCAGCAGCAAAGCGACAGGGGTTGGCTACACCTTC. Amino acid sequence: CASSKATGVGYTF.

By sample fraction, this clonotype is medium-sized (0.01 to 0.1%). The rearrangement links TRBV28 to TRBJ2-7; no clear D. Between the trimmed V and J ends, which lost 3 bases and 6 bases, there was a span of 9 bases. The germline V gene has CDR1 MDHEN and CDR2 SYDVKM. The CDR3 is made up of 12 amino acids. The CDR3 loop is CASSLAPGEQYF. CDR3 coding DNA: TGTGCCAGCAGTTTGGCCCCCGGCGAGCAGTACTTC.

There are many counts of this clonotype. V usage is TRBV12-3 or TRBV12-4 and J usage is TRBJ2-3; TRBD2 agrees at 7 bases. The CDR3 runs 18 residues. V shed 3 bases and J 2 bases; nucleotides not matched to a gene: 14. CDR3 region: CASSFGPTSETPTDTQYF. The CDR3 DNA reads as TGTGCCAGCAGTTTTGGGCCCACTAGCGAAACCCCCACAGATACGCAGTATTTT.

This clonotype has a count of ten or more. The rearrangement links TRBV24-1 to TRBJ1-5; TRBD1 might be the D (6 bases). This CDR3 spans 16 amino acids. Germline assignment: CDR1 KGHDR and CDR2 SFDVKD. V shed 2 bases and J shed 5 bases, with 15 bases lying between them. CDR3 sequence (DNA): TGTGCCACCAGTGATTCCCCGACAGGTCGGGATCAGCCCCAGCATTTT. This gives the protein CATSDSPTGRDQPQHF.

This clonotype came up a few times. The chain has TRBV6-1 and TRBJ2-7; D might be TRBD1 (6 bases). Trimming pared 5 bases from V and 6 bases from J, leaving 14 bases between. Germline-derived CDR1 and CDR2 are MNHNS and SASEGT. The CDR3 covers 13 residues. This chain's CDR3 is CASSLTGYGEQYF. The CDR3 DNA reads TGTGCCAGCAGTCTAACAGGGTACGGCGAGCAGTACTTC.

This clonotype was observed many times. This chain uses TRBV24-1 with TRBJ2-2; unclear D gene. The CDR3 is made up of 15 amino acids. The germline CDR1 and CDR2 sequences are KGHDR and SFDVKD. The V and J ends lost 0 bases and 5 bases respectively, with 9 bases between them. The CDR3 DNA reads as TGTGCCACCAGTGATTTGCGGGTGGGAACCGGGGAGCTGTTTTTT. Translating it yields CATSDLRVGTGELFF.

At least ten counts were recorded for this clonotype. This chain uses TRBV10-3 with TRBJ2-1, with 11 bases matching TRBD2. CDR1 and CDR2 from the germline V gene are ENHRY and SYGVKD. The V segment lost 8 bases and the J segment 5 bases; nucleotides outside the gene matches: 11. The CDR3 sequence is 16 residues long. The CDR3 region has the DNA TGTGCCATCGGGGCTACTAGCGGGAGTCCCCACAATGAGCAGTTCTTC. Translating gives CAIGATSGSPHNEQFF.

V usage is TRBV7-2 and J usage is TRBJ2-7; TRBD1 matches at 7 bases. Germline CDR1 SGHTA, CDR2 FQGNSA. The trim removed 7 bases at V and 1 base at J, leaving 10 bases unmatched. This CDR3 spans 15 amino acids. The CDR3 here is CASNPTGLISYEQYF. In nucleotides, the CDR3 is TGTGCCAGCAACCCGACAGGGCTAATATCCTACGAGCAGTACTTC.